The clone carrying this T cell receptor (beta chain) is deemed medium-sized. Antigen unknown. This beta chain represents an off-target read in a library built for alpha chains; its size is of limited meaning. Germline V gene lookup returns CDR1 SEHNR and CDR2 FQNEAQ (reference sequence). V shed 1 base and J shed 4 bases, with 16 bases lying between them. CDR3 size: 16 residues. These data come from a study of spatial heterogeneity in lung cancer. Study details: Fewer alpha-chain than beta-chain sequences were consistently detected.

Individually, TCR cDNA molecules were each labelled with a unique molecular identifier. TCRdb ran MiXCR on the 5' RACE reads and lists one entry per CDR3 protein. The sample records some 10,000 distinct CDR3 sequences, 5.5% to 7.5% being singletons. Time point given: sample taken at primary tumor resection. Study-wide results and caveats: Within tumors, counts of expanded alpha and beta TCRs tracked tumor mutation counts.

The TCR was taken from a male donor with early-stage non-small cell lung cancer. Sequences were derived from lung tumor tissue, sampled at surgery. The chain is built from TRBV7-9 and TRBJ1-1, with a possible D match to TRBD1 (5 bases). The CDR3 DNA reads TGTGCCAGCAGCTTAGTTGGGGGAATGTTTAGCACTGAAGCTTTCTTT. Its protein is CASSLVGGMFSTEAFF. Using reference TRBV7-9 and TRBJ1-1 for the parts outside the CDR3, the full variable domain is DTGVSQNPRHKITKRGQNVTFRCDPISEHNRLYWYRQTLGQGPEFLTYFQNEAQLEKSRLLSDRFSAERPKGSFSTLEIQRTEQGDSAMYLCASSLVGGMFSTEAFFGQGTRLTVV.